This T cell receptor (beta chain) was retrieved from a study of cytomegalovirus exposure and HLA in healthy donors (dated by TCRdb to about 2017). Describing the broader study: An earlier analysis of some 600 of the donors reported 276 Gb of sequence data and 117 million unique TCR beta sequences obtained from around 190 million T cells. Roughly 300 gigabases of sequencing data and approximately 84 million unique TCR sequences were included in an early release covering under 650 HLA-typed donors. Of the roughly 400 genotyped donors, around 81% fell in the genetic ancestry cluster associated with self-reported Caucasian donors. The study aimed to test whether cataloging public T cell receptors could reveal signatures of past pathogen exposure. The study profiled the T cell repertoires of hundreds of subjects by immunosequencing and related them to cytomegalovirus serostatus. Along with the roughly 670-subject first cohort, a separate validation cohort of roughly 110 different subjects was used. The study combined high-throughput TCR immunosequencing, statistical association of individual TCRs with disease status, and machine learning to predict cytomegalovirus infection status. To study patterns of TCR occurrence, a later analysis re-analyzed previously published TCR beta repertoires from 650 to 750 donors and added high-resolution HLA genotyping. The later analysis used no new phenotypic data to find candidate immune exposures, relying instead on TCR beta sequences and their occurrence across donors. To decide whether each TCR beta V gene segment behaved as functional or pseudogenic, an earlier analysis of some 570 of the donors relied on high-throughput TCR beta sequencing. Donor age, sex, ethnicity and CMV serostatus were compiled alongside the repertoire data. In a later genetic analysis, genome-wide SNP genotypes for about 65% of the roughly 700 donors were used, and that subset was treated as a discovery cohort. Every repertoire in the discovery cohort had been generated on one and the same sequencing platform. HLA typing covered class I and class II loci at four-digit resolution. The number of donors typed differed by locus, with roughly 629-640 for A, B, C, DRB1 and DQB1, 522 for DQA1, over 600 for DPA1, and some 440 for DPB1. Roughly five DR-DQ haplotypes were handled as single units for association and clustering because linkage in the cohort was strong. Among several hundred genotyped donors of the cohort, an average of around 240,000 unique TCR beta nucleotide sequences was sequenced per donor, of which about 18% were non-productive. The paper as a whole reports these results and caveats: Most CMV-associated TCR beta chains appeared to be HLA-restricted in a later analysis, and the HLA associations seemed to be driven largely by CMV exposure. A further reported finding was that TCR beta sequences accurately predicted the HLA-A and HLA-B alleles for most subjects in the first cohort. Some IMGT-functional V segments, including TRBV6-2 and TRBV6-3, could not be distinguished by the 87-base-pair reads and were therefore excluded. In this cohort, only TCR beta chains were sequenced, and detectable features were limited by the absence of alpha or paired-chain data. The study listed 164 TCR beta chains as associated with cytomegalovirus. Linkage disequilibrium might explain the correlated functional status among segregating V segments, but an unknown experimental factor could not be excluded. A group of highly shared sequence variants was considered likely to be a technical artifact of the sequencing pipeline. According to a later analysis, TCR association rates differed among HLA loci, with DRB1 alleles showing the most associated TCRs and HLA-C alleles showing the fewest. Compared with the roughly 600-donor mean, donors in an Asian-associated ancestry cluster had fewer N-insertions in productive TCRs, according to a later genetic analysis. In a later genetic analysis, a missense DCLRE1C variant was associated with V-gene and J-gene trimming of TCR beta chains, and the association was replicated in an independent cohort. The earlier analysis of around 600 of the donors excluded some 15 rarely observed V segments, including chromosome 9 orphons, because counts were too low. Strong co-occurrence of HLA alleles, especially DR and DQ, made assigning TCR associations to individual alleles difficult. In a later analysis, HLA-associated TCR beta chains were found to be more clonally expanded and to have lower generation probabilities than equally common non-associated chains. Most TCR sequences were observed very rarely across donors, whereas some public TCRs were present in many individuals. Several of the top co-occurrence clusters appeared to be linked to parvovirus B19, influenza, CMV and Epstein-Barr virus, according to a later analysis. Because some donors lacked HLA typing at each locus, the association tests relied only on the typed subset. The only immune exposure information available for the cohort was CMV serostatus. In vitro tests confirmed that three of the cytomegalovirus-associated TCR beta chains recognize cytomegalovirus antigens. In a later analysis, some 18,000 TCR beta sequences were associated with specific HLA alleles at a false discovery rate of 0.05. The classifier was reported to diagnose cytomegalovirus status with high specificity and sensitivity in both the original and validation cohorts. According to the authors, the approach could potentially be generalized to other disease states and immunological phenotypes. Sequencing depth was assumed to be roughly uniform across donors in the presence/absence analyses, though that assumption may not hold. An earlier analysis of 587 of the donors showed that most TCR beta V segments appeared in productive rearrangements either about 87% or about 30% of the time, which broadly matched IMGT annotations.

Points on this clone: Which antigen it targets is not known.

The library was made by the immunoSEQ multiplex PCR assay. For the multiplex PCR, a mixture combining 60 forward primers for TCR Vbeta segments and 13 reverse primers for TCR Jbeta segments was used. The CDR3 region of rearranged TCR beta genes was amplified from genomic DNA with a multiplex PCR assay. The amplified TCR beta libraries were sequenced on the Illumina HiSeq System as 87-base-pair reads. The authors' pipeline ran thus. Across the 670 or so repertoires, a later analysis counted tens of millions of unique TCR beta chains, 9.5 million to 12 million of which were shared by at least two donors. To remove PCR and sequencing errors, raw reads were error-corrected and collapsed into unique sequences using a nearest-neighbor algorithm that merged closely related sequences. CDR3 sequences were aligned to IMGT reference sequences to assign V, D and J gene segments. For a sequence to be retained, a match of at least six nucleotides was required to both a V gene segment and a J gene segment. Rearrangements were classified as productive when the CDR3 lacked stop codons and remained in frame with V and J, and all other rearrangements were classified as non-productive. CDR3 was defined according to IMGT convention as the region running from the second conserved V-encoded cysteine to the conserved J-encoded phenylalanine. Sequences without an unambiguous match to a single V gene segment were excluded from the earlier analysis of approximately 600 of the donors. An earlier analysis of just under 600 of the donors called V segments functional above 56.7% productive rearrangements and segregating when the between-donor standard deviation exceeded 5%. A statistical classification framework was built for diagnosing cytomegalovirus status from the catalog of TCR beta chain sequences. V and J gene assignment, in a later analysis, came from comparing TCR nucleotide sequences with IMGT/GENE-DB human TR gene sequences. A later analysis assigned CDR3 sequences and most-parsimonious VDJ recombination scenarios with the TCRdist pipeline. A later analysis defined each TCR beta chain by its CDR3 amino acid sequence plus V-gene family, and excluded reads lacking a unique V-gene family. To address suspected cross-contamination and a sequencing artifact, a later analysis removed under 600 highly shared, low-generation-probability nucleotide sequences. A later analysis calculated a clonal expansion index for each public chain from normalized within-repertoire ranks of inferred template counts. Generation probabilities in a later analysis came from a VDJ recombination model fitted to out-of-frame rearrangements, and those results were checked against IGoR. Hypergeometric tests were used in a later analysis to score TCR-TCR, TCR-HLA and TCR-CMV co-occurrence, with a repertoire-size bias correction applied to the TCR pairs. False discovery rates were estimated in a later analysis by permuting HLA or CMV assignments 20 times. In a later analysis, co-occurring TCRs were grouped with DBSCAN, and TCRdist sequence similarity was added when clustering was performed within HLA-allele-positive subsets. For co-occurrence clustering, repertoires with fewer than 30,000 or more than 120,000 public chains were excluded, along with four to six repertoires with anomalous nucleotide sharing. Drawn from immuneACCESS, this table holds only the in-frame rearrangements with V and J called that TCRdb kept. Clones are partly lost; checked studies trace under half to an unresolved V gene and leave the rest unexplained. That table is the source of V, J and clone size, and D and trimming were worked out from the DNA. This sample's table has entries for more than 25,000 clones. Of the sample, 0.7% to 0.75% falls within the top ten clones.

The cohort was made up of around 720 healthy bone marrow donors. All cohort members were sampled while nominally healthy, although unrecorded immune exposures were likely present. The donor was CMV seronegative and belonged to the group of 380 or so seronegative cohort members. A peripheral blood sample was collected from each donor, and TCR beta sequencing was performed on peripheral blood mononuclear cells. Genomic DNA was extracted from the blood cell samples with the Qiagen DNeasy Blood Extraction Kit. The CDR3, cysteine through phenylalanine, is 12 amino acids long. The sequence is cut down to CDR3 DNA, 36 bases in frame from base 1. V is pruned by 4 bases and J by 4 bases, leaving 0 bases of the junction without a gene match. For CDR1 and CDR2, the germline V gene lists SGHNT and YENEEA.

The material sequenced was PBMCs. The chain links TRBV11-3 with TRBJ2-5; 7 of the junction bases match TRBD2. The sequence derives from a young man in good health and CMV-seronegative. This receptor has the CDR3 CASSWGGETQYF. The sequenced DNA: TGTGCCAGCAGCTGGGGGGGAGAGACCCAGTACTTC.